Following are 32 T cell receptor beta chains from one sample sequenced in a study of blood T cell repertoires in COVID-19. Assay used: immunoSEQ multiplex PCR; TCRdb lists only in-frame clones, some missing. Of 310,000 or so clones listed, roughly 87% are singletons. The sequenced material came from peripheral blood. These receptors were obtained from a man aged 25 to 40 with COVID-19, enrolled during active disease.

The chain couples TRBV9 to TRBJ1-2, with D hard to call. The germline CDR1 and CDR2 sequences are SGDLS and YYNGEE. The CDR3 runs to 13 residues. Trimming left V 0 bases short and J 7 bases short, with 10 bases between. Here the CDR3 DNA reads TGTGCCAGCAGCGTAGGCGATGATAGTGGCTACACCTTC. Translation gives CASSVGDDSGYTF.

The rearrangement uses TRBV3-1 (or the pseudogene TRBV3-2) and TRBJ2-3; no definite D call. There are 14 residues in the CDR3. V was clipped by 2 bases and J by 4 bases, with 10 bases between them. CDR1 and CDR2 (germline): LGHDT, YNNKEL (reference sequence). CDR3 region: CASSQTQVSDTQYF. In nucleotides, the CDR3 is TGTGCCAGCAGCCAAACTCAAGTTTCAGATACGCAGTATTTT.

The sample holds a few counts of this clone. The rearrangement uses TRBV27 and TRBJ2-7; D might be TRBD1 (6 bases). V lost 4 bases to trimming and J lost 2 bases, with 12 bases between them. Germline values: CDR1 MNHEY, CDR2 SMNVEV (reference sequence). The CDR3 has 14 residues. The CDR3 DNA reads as TGTGCCAGCAGTTCCCCGGGACAAACCTACGAGCAGTACTTC. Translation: CASSSPGQTYEQYF.

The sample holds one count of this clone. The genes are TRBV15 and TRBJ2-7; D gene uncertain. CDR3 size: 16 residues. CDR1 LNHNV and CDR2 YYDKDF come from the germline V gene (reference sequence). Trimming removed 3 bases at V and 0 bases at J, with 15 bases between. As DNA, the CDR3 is TGTGCCACCAGCAGTGGAGTAGGTTCCGGCTCCTACGAGCAGTACTTC. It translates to CATSSGVGSGSYEQYF.

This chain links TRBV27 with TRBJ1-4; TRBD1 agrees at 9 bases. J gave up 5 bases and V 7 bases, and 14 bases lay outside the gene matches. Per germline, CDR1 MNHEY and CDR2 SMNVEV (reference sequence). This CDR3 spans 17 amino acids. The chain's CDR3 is CASKAQGAVKGNEKLFF. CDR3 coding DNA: TGTGCCAGCAAGGCACAGGGGGCTGTTAAGGGGAATGAAAAACTGTTTTTT.

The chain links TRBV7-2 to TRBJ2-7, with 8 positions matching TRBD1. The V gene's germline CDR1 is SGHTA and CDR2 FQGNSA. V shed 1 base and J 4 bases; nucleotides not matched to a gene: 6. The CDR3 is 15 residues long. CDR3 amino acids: CASSLVQGAGYEQYF. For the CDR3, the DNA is TGTGCCAGCAGCTTAGTCCAGGGGGCAGGATACGAGCAGTACTTC.

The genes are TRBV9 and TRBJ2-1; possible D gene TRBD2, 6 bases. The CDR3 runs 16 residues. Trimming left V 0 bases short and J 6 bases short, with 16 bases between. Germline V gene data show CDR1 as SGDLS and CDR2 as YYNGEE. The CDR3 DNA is TGTGCCAGCAGCGTAGCTACCAGCGGGCTGGCCAATGAGCAGTTCTTC. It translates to CASSVATSGLANEQFF.

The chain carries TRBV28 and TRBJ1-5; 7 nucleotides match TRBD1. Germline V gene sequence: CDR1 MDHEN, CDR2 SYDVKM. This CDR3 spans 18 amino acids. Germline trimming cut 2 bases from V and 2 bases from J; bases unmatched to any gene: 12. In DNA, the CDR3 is TGTGCCAGCAGTTTAGACAGGGTGGGCGTCGGTGGCAATCAGCCCCAGCATTTT. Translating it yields CASSLDRVGVGGNQPQHF.

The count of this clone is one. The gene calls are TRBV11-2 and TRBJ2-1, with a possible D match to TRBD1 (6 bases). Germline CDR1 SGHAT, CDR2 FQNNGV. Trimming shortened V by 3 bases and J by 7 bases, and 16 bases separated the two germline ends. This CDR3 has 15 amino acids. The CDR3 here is CASSFGGHKGNEQFF. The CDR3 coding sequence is TGTGCCAGCAGCTTTGGGGGCCACAAAGGGAATGAGCAGTTCTTC.

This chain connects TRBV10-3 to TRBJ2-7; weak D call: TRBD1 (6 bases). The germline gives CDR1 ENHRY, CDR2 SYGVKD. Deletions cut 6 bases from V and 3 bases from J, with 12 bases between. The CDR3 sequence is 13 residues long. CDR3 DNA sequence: TGTGCCATCAGGACCGGGACACACTACGAGCAGTACTTC. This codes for CAIRTGTHYEQYF.

Here the CDR3 reads CAIAIGLSTDTQYF. CDR3 in DNA: TGTGCCATCGCTATCGGACTTAGCACAGATACGCAGTATTTT. The chain employs TRBV10-3 and TRBJ2-3, with D possibly matching TRBD2 (5 bases). With 8 bases removed from V and 0 bases from J, the gap between germline ends came to 12 bases. The CDR3 extends over 14 amino acids. Germline CDR1 reads ENHRY; CDR2 reads SYGVKD.

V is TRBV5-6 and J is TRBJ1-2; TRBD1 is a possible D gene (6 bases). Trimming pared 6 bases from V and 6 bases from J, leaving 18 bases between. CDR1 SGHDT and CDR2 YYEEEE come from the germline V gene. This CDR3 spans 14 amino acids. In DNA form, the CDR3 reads TGTGCCAGCACCAATTTTCAGGGGAAGAATGGCTACACCTTC. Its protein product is CASTNFQGKNGYTF.

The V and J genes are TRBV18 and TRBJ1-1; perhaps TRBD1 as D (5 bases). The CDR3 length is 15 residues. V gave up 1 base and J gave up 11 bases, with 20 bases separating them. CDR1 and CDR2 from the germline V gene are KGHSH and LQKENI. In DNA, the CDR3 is TGTGCCAGCTCACCACAGACAGAGGAGGGCCTTGCGGCTTTCTTT. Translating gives CASSPQTEEGLAAFF.

The CDR3 region is CAWKRQRNTEAFF. The DNA of the CDR3 is TGTGCCTGGAAGCGACAGAGGAACACTGAAGCTTTCTTT. The chain carries TRBV30 and TRBJ1-1, with TRBD1 as a possible D gene (5 bases). The ends were cut back, 4 bases at V and 1 base at J, with 10 bases in the middle. The CDR3 loop spans 13 amino acids. CDR1 GTSNPN and CDR2 SVGIG come from the germline V gene (reference sequence).

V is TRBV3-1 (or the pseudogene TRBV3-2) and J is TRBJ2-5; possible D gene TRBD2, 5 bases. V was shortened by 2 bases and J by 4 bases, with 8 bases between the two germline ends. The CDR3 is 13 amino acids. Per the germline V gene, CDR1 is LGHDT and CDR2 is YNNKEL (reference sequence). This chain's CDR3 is CASSQRGPETQYF. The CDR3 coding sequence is TGTGCCAGCAGCCAAAGAGGGCCAGAGACCCAGTACTTC.

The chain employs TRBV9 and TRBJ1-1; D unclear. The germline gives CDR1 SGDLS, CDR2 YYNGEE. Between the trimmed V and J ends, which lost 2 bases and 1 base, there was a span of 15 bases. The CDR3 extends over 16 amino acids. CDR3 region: CASSVRVSDPNTEAFF. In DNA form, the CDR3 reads TGTGCCAGCAGCGTTAGAGTCAGCGATCCGAACACTGAAGCTTTCTTT.

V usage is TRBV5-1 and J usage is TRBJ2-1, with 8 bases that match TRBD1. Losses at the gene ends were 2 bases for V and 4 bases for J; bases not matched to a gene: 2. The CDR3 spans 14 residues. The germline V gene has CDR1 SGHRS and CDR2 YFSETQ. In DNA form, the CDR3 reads TGCGCCAGCAGCTTAGGGGACAGGTACAATGAGCAGTTCTTC. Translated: CASSLGDRYNEQFF.

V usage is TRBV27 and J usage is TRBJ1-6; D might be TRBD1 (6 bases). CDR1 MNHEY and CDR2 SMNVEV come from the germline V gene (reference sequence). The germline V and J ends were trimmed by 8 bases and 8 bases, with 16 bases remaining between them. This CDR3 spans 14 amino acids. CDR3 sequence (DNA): TGTGCCAGCCAGCAAAGAGGGGGAGATTCACCCCTCCACTTT. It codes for CASQQRGGDSPLHF.

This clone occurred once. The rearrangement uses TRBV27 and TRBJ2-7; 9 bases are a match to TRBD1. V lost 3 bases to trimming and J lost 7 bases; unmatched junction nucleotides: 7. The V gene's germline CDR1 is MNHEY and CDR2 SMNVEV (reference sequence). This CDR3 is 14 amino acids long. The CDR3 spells CASSFGTGLWEQYF. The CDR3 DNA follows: TGTGCCAGCAGTTTTGGGACAGGGTTGTGGGAGCAGTACTTC.

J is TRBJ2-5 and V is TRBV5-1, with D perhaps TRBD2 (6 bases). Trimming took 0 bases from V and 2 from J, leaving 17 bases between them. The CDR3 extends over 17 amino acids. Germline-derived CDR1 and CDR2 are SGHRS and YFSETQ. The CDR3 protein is CASSLALGGFQQETQYF. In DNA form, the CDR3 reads TGCGCCAGCAGCTTGGCGCTCGGAGGGTTCCAACAAGAGACCCAGTACTTC.

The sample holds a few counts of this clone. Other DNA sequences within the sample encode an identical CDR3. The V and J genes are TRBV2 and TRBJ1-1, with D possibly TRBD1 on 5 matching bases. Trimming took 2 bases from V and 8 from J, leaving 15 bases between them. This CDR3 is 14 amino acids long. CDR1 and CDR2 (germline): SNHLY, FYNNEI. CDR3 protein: CASSERQGGSEAFF. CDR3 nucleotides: TGTGCCAGCAGTGAAAGGCAGGGAGGGTCGGAAGCTTTCTTT.

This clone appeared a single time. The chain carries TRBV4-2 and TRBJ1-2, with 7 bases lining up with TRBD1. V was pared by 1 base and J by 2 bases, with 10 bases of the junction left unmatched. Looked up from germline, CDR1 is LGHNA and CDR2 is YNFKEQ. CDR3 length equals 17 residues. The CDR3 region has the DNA TGTGCCAGCAGCCAAGGTTCTGCAGACAGGGCCAACTATGGCTACACCTTC. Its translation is CASSQGSADRANYGYTF.

CDR3 DNA: TGTGCCAGCACCCCGACTAGATCCAAAAACATTCAGTACTTC. Its protein product is CASTPTRSKNIQYF. The chain links TRBV27 to TRBJ2-4; D perhaps matches TRBD2 (6 bases). CDR3 size: 14 residues. Trimming cost V 7 bases and J 2 bases, with 12 bases left between them. From germline, CDR1 is MNHEY and CDR2 SMNVEV (reference sequence).

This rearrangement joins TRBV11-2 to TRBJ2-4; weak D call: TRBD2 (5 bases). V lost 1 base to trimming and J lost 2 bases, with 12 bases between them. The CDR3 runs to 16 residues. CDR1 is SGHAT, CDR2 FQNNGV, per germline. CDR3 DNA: TGTGCCAGCAGCTTAGGGGCAGGAGGTCCCAAAAACATTCAGTACTTC. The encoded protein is CASSLGAGGPKNIQYF.

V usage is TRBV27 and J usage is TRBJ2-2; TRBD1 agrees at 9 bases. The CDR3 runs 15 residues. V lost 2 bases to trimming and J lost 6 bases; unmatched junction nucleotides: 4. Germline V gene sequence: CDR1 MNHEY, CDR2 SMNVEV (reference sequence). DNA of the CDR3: TGTGCCAGCAGTTTAGGGACAGGGAGGCCCGGGGAGCTGTTTTTT. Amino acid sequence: CASSLGTGRPGELFF.

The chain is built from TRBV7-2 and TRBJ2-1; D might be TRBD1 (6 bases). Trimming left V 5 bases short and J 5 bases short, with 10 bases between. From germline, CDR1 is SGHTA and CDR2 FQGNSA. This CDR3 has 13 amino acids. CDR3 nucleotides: TGTGCCAGCAGCGTGGACAGTGACAATGAGCAGTTCTTC. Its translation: CASSVDSDNEQFF.

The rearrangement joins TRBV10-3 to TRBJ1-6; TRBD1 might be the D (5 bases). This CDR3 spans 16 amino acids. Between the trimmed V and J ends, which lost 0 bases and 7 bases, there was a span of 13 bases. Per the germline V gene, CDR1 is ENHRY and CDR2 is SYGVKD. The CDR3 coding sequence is TGTGCCATCAGTGAGTCGGTCGGGGGTCGGAATTCACCCCTCCACTTT. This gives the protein CAISESVGGRNSPLHF.

The chain's CDR3 is CASSPNRGHGYTF. The CDR3 nucleotides are TGTGCCAGCTCACCCAACAGGGGGCATGGCTACACCTTC. The chain has TRBV18 and TRBJ1-2, with TRBD1 matching 9 bases. This CDR3 contains 13 residues. The J segment lost 6 bases and the V segment lost 3 bases, leaving 2 bases of the junction unmatched. Germline lookup yields CDR1 KGHSH and CDR2 LQKENI. The variable domain in full, with the rest retrieved from reference TRBV18 and TRBJ1-2, is NAGVMQNPRHLVRRRGQEARLRCSPMKGHSHVYWYRQLPEEGLKFMVYLQKENIIDESGMPKERFSAEFPKEGPSILRIQQVVRGDSAAYFCASSPNRGHGYTFGSGTRLTVV.

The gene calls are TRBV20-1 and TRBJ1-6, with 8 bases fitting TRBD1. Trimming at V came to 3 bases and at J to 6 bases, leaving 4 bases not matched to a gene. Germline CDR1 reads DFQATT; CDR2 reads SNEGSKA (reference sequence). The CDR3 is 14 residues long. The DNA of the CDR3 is TGCAGTGCTAGTCCGCAGGGGGCTAATTCACCCCTCCACTTT. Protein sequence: CSASPQGANSPLHF.

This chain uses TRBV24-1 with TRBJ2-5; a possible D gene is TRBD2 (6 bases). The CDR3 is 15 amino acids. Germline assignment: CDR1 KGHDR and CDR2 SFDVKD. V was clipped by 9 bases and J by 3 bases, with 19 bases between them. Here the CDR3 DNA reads TGTGCCACCGGGGGGACCGGGAAATCAGAAGAGACCCAGTACTTC. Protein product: CATGGTGKSEETQYF.

The CDR3 nucleotides are TGTGCCAGCAGCTTAGGCGGGAGTTTGGCAGATGAGCAGTTCTTC. It encodes CASSLGGSLADEQFF. The chain uses TRBV7-9 and TRBJ2-1; 7 positions match TRBD2. The CDR3 extends over 15 amino acids. The germline CDR1 and CDR2 sequences are SEHNR and FQNEAQ (reference sequence). V was clipped by 1 base and J by 8 bases; unmatched bases: 8.

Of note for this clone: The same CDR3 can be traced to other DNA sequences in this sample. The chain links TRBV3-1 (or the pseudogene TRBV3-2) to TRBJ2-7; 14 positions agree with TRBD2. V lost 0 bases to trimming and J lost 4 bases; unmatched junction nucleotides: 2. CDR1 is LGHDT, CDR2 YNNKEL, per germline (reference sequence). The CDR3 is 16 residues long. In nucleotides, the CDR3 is TGTGCCAGCAGCCAAGACGGGACTAGCGGGAGTTACGAGCAGTACTTC. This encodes CASSQDGTSGSYEQYF.